This T cell receptor beta chain was sequenced during a study of blood T cells in healthy people across ages. V was pared by 0 bases and J by 7 bases, with 11 bases between. Germline-derived CDR1 and CDR2 are SGDLS and YYNGEE. There are 13 residues in the CDR3. Primers used in a second PCR of about 6 to 11 cycles were a sample-barcoded 5' primer and a J-beta primer mix. TCRdb called the 5' RACE reads again in MiXCR, with one record for every CDR3 protein. The repertoire includes hundreds of thousands of distinct CDR3 sequences, more than 45% of them detected once, and about 13% sits in the top ten. The receptor's source is an elderly woman in good health. Material for sequencing was blood. J is TRBJ2-7 and V is TRBV9; D gene uncertain. The CDR3 protein is CASSVVGGDEQYF. CDR3 nucleotides: TGTGCCAGCAGCGTAGTTGGTGGGGATGAGCAGTACTTC.